The 32 T cell receptor beta chains below were found in one sample sequenced in a study of human T cells and chemical hapten exposure. Time point described: patch test 1, 2 weeks after DPC sensitization. Treatment noted: therapeutic diphenylcyclopropenone sensitization with weekly scalp DPC. Using its own MiXCR run on the RACE reads, TCRdb lists one record per CDR3 protein. The sample lists over 65,000 distinct CDR3 sequences, around a tenth seen once, with 3.5% to 4.5% in the top ten. Sample: whole blood, taken in connection with sensitization to the hapten diphenylcyclopropenone (DPC). The receptors derive from a woman aged 50 to 65 with alopecia areata. Some clones in this sample may be carry-over from other donors' samples.

At least ten counts were recorded for this clonotype. The CDR3 loop reads CASSGHANTEAFF. The CDR3 DNA reads as TGTGCCAGCAGCGGACACGCGAACACTGAAGCTTTCTTT. J is TRBJ1-1 and V is TRBV9; no definite D call. The CDR3 totals 13 residues. Trimming took off 3 bases at V and 1 base at J, with 7 bases between the two ends. The germline CDR1 and CDR2 sequences are SGDLS and YYNGEE.

Many counts were recorded for this clonotype. The rearrangement links TRBV7-9 to TRBJ1-4, with 8 bases that match TRBD1. This CDR3 contains 17 residues. In germline, CDR1 is SEHNR, CDR2 FQNEAQ (reference sequence). J gave up 0 bases and V 5 bases, and 8 bases lay outside the gene matches. The CDR3 DNA is TGTGCCAGCAGCACAAGGGACAGGAAGACAACTAATGAAAAACTGTTTTTT. It specifies CASSTRDRKTTNEKLFF.

The chain carries TRBV5-1 and TRBJ2-5; D not resolved. Germline V gives CDR1 SGHRS, CDR2 YFSETQ. The CDR3 has 13 amino acids. V was cut by 3 bases and J by 1 base, with 7 bases left in between. The CDR3, as DNA: TGCGCCAGCAGCTCCTTACGCCAAGAGACCCAGTACTTC. Translated, it gives CASSSLRQETQYF. Full variable domain (rest looked up from reference TRBV5-1 and TRBJ2-5): KAGVTQTPRYLIKTRGQQVTLSCSPISGHRSVSWYQQTPGQGLQFLFEYFSETQRNKGNFPGRFSGRQFSNSRSEMNVSTLELGDSALYLCASSSLRQETQYFGPGTRLLVL.

This clonotype was recorded a few times. This chain links TRBV2 with TRBJ2-1, with 9 positions matching TRBD2. In germline, CDR1 is SNHLY, CDR2 FYNNEI. The CDR3 has 16 residues. The trim removed 8 bases at V and 5 bases at J, leaving 13 bases unmatched. The CDR3 DNA follows: TGTGCCAGCGGGAGGGGGCTAGCGGGACGAGACAATGAGCAGTTCTTC. The encoded protein is CASGRGLAGRDNEQFF.

There are many counts of this clonotype. The chain links TRBV2 to TRBJ1-2, with D unclear. Deletions cut 1 base from V and 4 bases from J, with 7 bases between. This CDR3 region has 13 residues. Germline-derived CDR1 and CDR2 are SNHLY and FYNNEI. CDR3 sequence (DNA): TGTGCCAGCAGTGAAGACGGTCGCTATGGCTACACCTTC. It specifies CASSEDGRYGYTF.

The chain couples TRBV28 to TRBJ2-6, with D maybe TRBD1 (5 bases). This CDR3 is 15 amino acids long. V was trimmed by 2 bases and J by 0 bases, leaving 5 bases between them. Per the germline V gene, CDR1 is MDHEN and CDR2 is SYDVKM. The CDR3 reads CASSLRGSGANVLTF. The CDR3 nucleotides read TGTGCCAGCAGTTTAAGGGGCTCTGGGGCCAACGTCCTGACTTTC.

This clonotype showed up just once. The gene calls are TRBV9 and TRBJ1-2; D uncertain. Between the trimmed V and J ends, which lost 0 bases and 4 bases, there was a span of 16 bases. This CDR3 is 16 amino acids long. Germline CDR1 SGDLS, CDR2 YYNGEE. CDR3 coding DNA: TGTGCCAGCAGCGTAGAGGATCGGGCAGCCCGCTATGGCTACACCTTC. Protein product: CASSVEDRAARYGYTF. Combining the CDR3 with reference TRBV9 and TRBJ1-2 gives the whole variable domain DSGVTQTPKHLITATGQRVTLRCSPRSGDLSVYWYQQSLDQGLQFLIQYYNGEERAKGNILERFSAQQFPDLHSELNLSSLELGDSALYFCASSVEDRAARYGYTFGSGTRLTVV.

This clonotype was found many times. This chain connects TRBV29-1 to TRBJ2-7; D is undetermined. CDR1 SQVTM and CDR2 ANQGSEA come from the germline V gene. The V end was cut by 6 bases, the J end by 3 bases, with 18 bases between. This CDR3 has 14 amino acids. The DNA of the CDR3 is TGCAGCGTCGCCGTCCCTTCGGCAAACTACGAGCAGTACTTC. Amino acid sequence: CSVAVPSANYEQYF.

CDR3 coding DNA: TGTGCCAGCCGCGGGGTTGGGCAGGGGGCTCACCGGACTTATGGCTACACCTTC. Translated: CASRGVGQGAHRTYGYTF. V is TRBV11-3 and J is TRBJ1-2; 8 bases match TRBD1. V trimming: 8 bases; J trimming: 5 bases; junction bases outside the gene matches: 22. Germline CDR1 reads SGHNT; CDR2 reads YENEEA. The CDR3 runs to 18 residues.

V is TRBV20-1 and J is TRBJ1-5, with D hard to call. The CDR3 is made up of 15 amino acids. The V end was cut by 0 bases, the J end by 2 bases, with 11 bases between. Germline CDR1 reads DFQATT; CDR2 reads SNEGSKA (reference sequence). CDR3 in DNA: TGCAGTGCTAGAGATCCCGGGCAGGGCAATCAGCCCCAGCATTTT. Translation: CSARDPGQGNQPQHF.

V usage is TRBV2 and J usage is TRBJ2-1; tentatively, D is TRBD1 (5 bases). The CDR3 is 12 residues long. Trimming took off 6 bases at V and 3 bases at J, with 6 bases between the two ends. Germline V CDR1 and CDR2: SNHLY, FYNNEI. The CDR3, as DNA: TGTGCCAGCAGAGGGGACTACAATGAGCAGTTCTTC. Amino acid sequence: CASRGDYNEQFF.

This clonotype was detected ten times or more. The V call is TRBV5-3, the J call TRBJ2-2; D call uncertain. TRBV5-3 falls under the ORF class, with uncertain function. The CDR3 consists of 14 residues. V was pared by 0 bases and J by 6 bases, with 9 bases between. In DNA, the CDR3 is TGTGCCAGAAGCTTGGGGTCGGGCTCCGGGGAGCTGTTTTTT. As protein: CARSLGSGSGELFF.

The CDR3 coding sequence is TGTGCCACCAGCCCAATAAGCTCCTACAATGAGCAGTTCTTC. Translated, it gives CATSPISSYNEQFF. The V call is TRBV15, the J call TRBJ2-1; D uncertain. The germline V and J ends were trimmed by 5 bases and 0 bases, with 8 bases remaining between them. This CDR3 is built from 14 residues. Germline-derived CDR1 and CDR2 are LNHNV and YYDKDF (reference sequence).

This chain joins TRBV20-1 and TRBJ2-4; the D gene is possibly TRBD1 (5 bases). Trimming cost V 0 bases and J 8 bases, with 17 bases left between them. There are 15 residues in the CDR3. Germline CDR1 reads DFQATT; CDR2 reads SNEGSKA (reference sequence). In nucleotides, the CDR3 is TGCAGTGCTAGAGATCGCAGGGCAGCTCTAGACATTCAGTACTTC. It encodes CSARDRRAALDIQYF.

This clonotype occurred many times. This chain uses TRBV5-1 with TRBJ1-1; a weak D match, TRBD1 (6 bases). This CDR3 has 13 residues. Trimming took 4 bases from V and 8 from J, leaving 15 bases between them. Germline V gene data show CDR1 as SGHRS and CDR2 as YFSETQ. CDR3: CASSPQGPEEAFF. CDR3 sequence (DNA): TGCGCCAGCAGCCCCCAGGGGCCGGAAGAAGCTTTCTTT.

In this sample, this clonotype turned up a few times. The genes are TRBV29-1 and TRBJ2-3; 8 bases are a match to TRBD2. Per the germline V gene, CDR1 is SQVTM and CDR2 is ANQGSEA. The CDR3 consists of 14 residues. The CDR3 sequence is CSDTLAASTDTQYF. The DNA of the CDR3 is TGCAGTGATACACTAGCGGCTAGCACAGATACGCAGTATTTT.

This clonotype was counted ten times or more. The V and J genes are TRBV7-8 and TRBJ1-1; D possibly corresponds to TRBD1 (6 bases). V lost 5 bases to trimming and J lost 5 bases, with 21 bases between them. The CDR3 totals 16 residues. Germline V gene lookup returns CDR1 SGHVS and CDR2 FQNEAQ. CDR3 sequence: CASSGRLAGAGTEAFF. The CDR3 DNA reads TGTGCCAGCAGCGGACGTCTGGCGGGGGCGGGAACTGAAGCTTTCTTT.

This clonotype has a handful of counts. This chain links TRBV15 with TRBJ2-3; D remains ambiguous. This CDR3 has 15 amino acids. Germline values: CDR1 LNHNV, CDR2 YYDKDF (reference sequence). The V end lost 5 bases, the J end lost 0 bases, and 12 bases lay between the germline ends. The CDR3 sequence is CATSAPFVSTDTQYF. In DNA, the CDR3 is TGTGCCACCAGCGCACCCTTCGTTAGCACAGATACGCAGTATTTT.

The chain couples TRBV2 to TRBJ1-2; no reliable D call. The V end lost 5 bases, the J end lost 7 bases, and 20 bases lay between the germline ends. The germline V gene has CDR1 SNHLY and CDR2 FYNNEI. This CDR3 has 15 residues. The CDR3 DNA reads as TGTGCCAGCAGTACCCGTCCCCTGGGAGAGGGTGGCTACACCTTC. This translates into CASSTRPLGEGGYTF.

The V gene is TRBV11-2, the J gene TRBJ1-1; D not certain. V was pared by 10 bases and J by 10 bases, with 25 bases between. From germline, CDR1 is SGHAT and CDR2 FQNNGV. This CDR3 is built from 14 residues. This chain's CDR3 is CATSFMSVPSGAFF. CDR3 sequence (DNA): TGTGCCACCTCATTCATGTCGGTCCCCTCGGGAGCTTTCTTT.

The chain couples TRBV4-1 to TRBJ2-5; D call uncertain. V lost 4 bases and J 0 bases, leaving 9 bases between the germline ends. The germline gives CDR1 MGHRA, CDR2 YSYEKL. The CDR3 sequence is 14 residues long. CDR3 in amino acids: CASSPLSNQETQYF. The CDR3 DNA is TGCGCCAGCAGCCCACTATCTAACCAAGAGACCCAGTACTTC.

Only a few counts were recorded for this clonotype. The DNA for the CDR3 is TGTGCCAGCAGCTTGGACAGCCACACCGGGGAGCTGTTTTTT. Amino acids: CASSLDSHTGELFF. The chain combines TRBV9 with TRBJ2-2; TRBD1 is a possible D gene (6 bases). Trimming left V 4 bases short and J 3 bases short, with 10 bases between. Germline assignment: CDR1 SGDLS and CDR2 YYNGEE. There are 14 residues in the CDR3.

This clonotype has a count of ten or more. The gene calls are TRBV20-1 and TRBJ1-1; D remains unclear. Germline CDR1 and CDR2: DFQATT and SNEGSKA (reference sequence). CDR3 length: 17 residues. V was pared by 3 bases and J by 1 base, with 21 bases between. CDR3 residues: CSASSGRISIRNTEAFF. Written as DNA, the CDR3 is TGCAGTGCTAGCTCCGGCAGAATTTCCATCCGGAACACTGAAGCTTTCTTT.

The V call is TRBV7-2, the J call TRBJ1-1; possible D gene TRBD1, 5 bases. V lost 7 bases to trimming and J lost 5 bases, with 20 bases between them. Germline CDR1 and CDR2: SGHTA and FQGNSA. The CDR3 runs to 15 residues. CDR3 sequence (DNA): TGTGCCAGCACCCTAAACGGGGGGGTACGAACTGAAGCTTTCTTT. As protein: CASTLNGGVRTEAFF.

The V call is TRBV29-1, the J call TRBJ1-1, with 9 bases matching TRBD1. The germline CDR1 and CDR2 sequences are SQVTM and ANQGSEA. J was trimmed by 3 bases and V by 6 bases; bases with no gene match: 5. The CDR3 length is 13 residues. The CDR3 region is CSVGDRDYTEAFF. CDR3 nucleotides: TGCAGCGTGGGGGACAGGGATTACACTGAAGCTTTCTTT.

The chain joins TRBV7-2 to TRBJ2-2; possibly TRBD1 for D (6 bases). Germline V gene lookup returns CDR1 SGHTA and CDR2 FQGNSA. V was pared by 4 bases and J by 4 bases, with 13 bases between. CDR3 length equals 15 residues. This CDR3 reads CASSYGQTATGELFF. The CDR3 nucleotides read TGTGCCAGCAGCTACGGACAGACTGCCACCGGGGAGCTGTTTTTT.

V is TRBV20-1 and J is TRBJ2-3; D is unclear. Trimming removed 3 bases from V and 2 bases from J, with 9 bases in between. The length of the CDR3 is 13 residues. Germline lookup yields CDR1 DFQATT and CDR2 SNEGSKA (reference sequence). The CDR3 is CSASEEFTDTQYF. The DNA of the CDR3 is TGCAGTGCTAGTGAGGAGTTCACAGATACGCAGTATTTT.

Ten or more counts support this clonotype. V is TRBV4-3 and J is TRBJ1-2, with 7 bases identical to TRBD1. The germline V gene has CDR1 LGHNA and CDR2 YSLEER. CDR3 length equals 17 residues. J gave up 4 bases and V 0 bases, and 11 bases lay outside the gene matches. The CDR3 loop is CASSQEATGLYSYGYTF. The CDR3 bases are TGCGCCAGCAGCCAAGAAGCGACAGGGCTATATTCCTATGGCTACACCTTC.

This clonotype was found many times. The rearrangement joins TRBV7-3 to TRBJ2-5; no clear D gene. Germline V gene data show CDR1 as SGHTA and CDR2 as FQGTGA. CDR3 length: 13 amino acids. V dropped 1 base and J dropped 5 bases, with 8 bases sitting between them. CDR3 protein: CASSLNRVETQYF. The CDR3 region has the DNA TGTGCCAGCAGCTTAAACAGAGTTGAGACCCAGTACTTC.

The genes are TRBV20-1 and TRBJ2-7; 7 bases match TRBD2. CDR1 and CDR2 (germline): DFQATT, SNEGSKA (reference sequence). The J segment lost 2 bases and the V segment lost 1 base, leaving 11 bases of the junction unmatched. The CDR3 length is 16 residues. The CDR3 DNA is TGCAGTGCTAGAGCCTCCTTGAAGGGACTACCCTACGAGCAGTACTTC. It translates to CSARASLKGLPYEQYF.

This clonotype was seen repeatedly, ten times or more. The rearrangement links TRBV20-1 to TRBJ2-3, with D unresolved. Between the trimmed V and J ends, which lost 3 bases and 0 bases, there was a span of 7 bases. Germline V gene sequence: CDR1 DFQATT, CDR2 SNEGSKA (reference sequence). This CDR3 spans 13 amino acids. CDR3 amino acids: CSASASSTDTQYF. As DNA, the CDR3 is TGCAGTGCTAGCGCCAGTAGCACAGATACGCAGTATTTT.

This clonotype was picked up one time. The V and J genes are TRBV29-1 and TRBJ1-1; D is ambiguous. Looked up from germline, CDR1 is SQVTM and CDR2 is ANQGSEA. V was pared by 6 bases and J by 0 bases, with 8 bases between. The CDR3 runs 12 residues. This CDR3 is CSVPGVNTEAFF. CDR3 bases: TGCAGCGTCCCAGGCGTGAACACTGAAGCTTTCTTT. The variable domain in full, completed from reference TRBV29-1 and TRBJ1-1, reads SAVISQKPSRDICQRGTSLTIQCQVDSQVTMMFWYRQQPGQSLTLIATANQGSEATYESGFVIDKFPISRPNLTFSTLTVSNMSPEDSSIYLCSVPGVNTEAFFGQGTRLTVV.